The subject of this entry is one T cell receptor beta chain. Deletions cut 1 base from V and 7 bases from J, with 16 bases between. CDR3 length equals 15 residues. From germline, CDR1 is SGHVS and CDR2 FQNEAQ. The repertoire was sequenced with immunoSEQ multiplex PCR; TCRdb's copy has only in-frame clones and lacks some. The sample has approximately 500,000 clones; 81% are singletons. This entry comes from a study of shared clonotypes between healthy human individuals. The chain has TRBV7-8 and TRBJ2-5; D unresolved. This clonotype was obtained from a woman between 40 and 55 years old in good health. Some clones in this sample may be carry-over from other donors' samples. Material for sequencing was PBMCs. CDR3 protein: CASSLGAGDGRTQYF. DNA of the CDR3: TGTGCCAGCAGCTTAGGGGCTGGGGATGGTCGGACCCAGTACTTC.